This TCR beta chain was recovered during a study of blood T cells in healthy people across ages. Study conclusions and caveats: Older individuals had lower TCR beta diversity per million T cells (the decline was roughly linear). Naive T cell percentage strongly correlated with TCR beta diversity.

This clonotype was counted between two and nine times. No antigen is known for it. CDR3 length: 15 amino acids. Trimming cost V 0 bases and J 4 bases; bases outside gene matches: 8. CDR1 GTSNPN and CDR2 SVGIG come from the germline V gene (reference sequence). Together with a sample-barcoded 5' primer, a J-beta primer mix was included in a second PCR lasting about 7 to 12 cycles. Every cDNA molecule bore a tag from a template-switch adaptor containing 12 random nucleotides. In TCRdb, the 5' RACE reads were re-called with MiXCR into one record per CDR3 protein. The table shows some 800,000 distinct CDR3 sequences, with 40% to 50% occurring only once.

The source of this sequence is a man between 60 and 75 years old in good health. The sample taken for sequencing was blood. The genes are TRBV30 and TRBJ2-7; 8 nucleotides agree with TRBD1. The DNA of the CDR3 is TGTGCCTGGAGTGTGAGTGCAGGGGGCAAGTACGAGCAGTACTTC. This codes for CAWSVSAGGKYEQYF. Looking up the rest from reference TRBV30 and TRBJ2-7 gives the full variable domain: SQTIHQWPATLVQPVGSPLSLECTVEGTSNPNLYWYRQAAGRGLQLLFYSVGIGQISSEVPQNLSASRPQDRQFILSSKKLLLSDSGFYLCAWSVSAGGKYEQYFGPGTRLTVT.